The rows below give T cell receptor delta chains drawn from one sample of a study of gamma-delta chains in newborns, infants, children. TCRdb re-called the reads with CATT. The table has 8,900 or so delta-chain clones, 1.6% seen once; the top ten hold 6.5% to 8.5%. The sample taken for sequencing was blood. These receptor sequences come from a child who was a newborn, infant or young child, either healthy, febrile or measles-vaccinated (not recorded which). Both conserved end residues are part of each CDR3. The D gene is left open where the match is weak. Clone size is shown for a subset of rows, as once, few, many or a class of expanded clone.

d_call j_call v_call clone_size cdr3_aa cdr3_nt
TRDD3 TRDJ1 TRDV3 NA CAARWFWGVGVTDKLIF TGTGCGGCAAGATGGTTCTGGGGGGTAGGAGTGACCGATAAACTCATCTTT
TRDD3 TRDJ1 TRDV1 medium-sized CALGELGLGDDPHTDKLIF TGTGCTCTTGGGGAACTAGGGCTGGGGGATGATCCTCACACCGATAAACTCATCTTT
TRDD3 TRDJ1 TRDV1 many CALGELRTGGYEADKLIF TGTGCTCTTGGGGAACTACGTACTGGGGGATACGAGGCCGATAAACTCATCTTT
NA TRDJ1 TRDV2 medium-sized CACDTVGFLKTDKLIF TGTGCCTGTGACACCGTGGGATTCCTAAAAACCGATAAACTCATCTTT
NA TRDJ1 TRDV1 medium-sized CALGEHLPTGGCYTDKLIF TGTGCTCTTGGGGAACACCTTCCTACTGGGGGATGCTACACCGATAAACTCATCTTT
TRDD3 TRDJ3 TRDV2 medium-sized CACDWGTWDTRQMFF TGTGCCTGTGACTGGGGGACCTGGGACACCCGACAGATGTTTTTC
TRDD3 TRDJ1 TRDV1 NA CALGELVYRGTGGYIPYTDKLIF TGTGCTCTTGGGGAACTGGTCTACAGGGGGACTGGGGGATACATACCGTACACCGATAAACTCATCTTT
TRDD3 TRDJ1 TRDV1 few CALGETSGFLGDTSGYKLIF TGTGCTCTTGGGGAAACCTCCGGGTTCCTGGGGGATACGTCCGGGTATAAACTCATCTTT
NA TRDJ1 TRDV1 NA CALGELLHPTNLLRDTHTDKLIF TGTGCTCTTGGGGAACTCCTCCATCCTACAAATCTACTGAGGGATACTCACACCGATAAACTCATCTTT
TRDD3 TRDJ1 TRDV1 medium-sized CALGEPLGGEALLGGYPDKLIF TGTGCTCTTGGGGAACCCCTCGGAGGGGAAGCCCTCCTTGGGGGATACCCCGATAAACTCATCTTT
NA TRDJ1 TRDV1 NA CALGEKEGAPTYTDKLIF TGTGCTCTTGGGGAAAAGGAGGGGGCCCCCACTTACACCGATAAACTCATCTTT
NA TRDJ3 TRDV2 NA CACDTVGAICWDTRQMFF TGTGCCTGTGACACCGTGGGGGCTATTTGCTGGGACACCCGACAGATGTTTTTC
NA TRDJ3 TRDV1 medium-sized CALFLYDARSSWDTRQMFF TGTGCCCTCTTCTTGTACGACGCTAGGAGCTCCTGGGACACCCGACAGATGTTTTTC
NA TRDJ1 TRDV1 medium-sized CALGESNRNRYDKLIF TGTGCTCTTGGGGAGTCCAACCGCAACCGATACGATAAACTCATCTTT
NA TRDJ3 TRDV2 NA CASDTGPPRSSWDTRQMFF TGTGCCAGTGACACCGGACCCCCAAGAAGCTCCTGGGACACCCGACAGATGTTTTTC
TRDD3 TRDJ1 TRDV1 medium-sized CALGERGIRRGTDKLIF TGTGCTCTTGGGGAAAGGGGGATACGTAGGGGTACCGATAAACTCATCTTT
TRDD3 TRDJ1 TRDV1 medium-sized CALGEHRPWGIRGDTDKLIF TGTGCTCTTGGGGAACACCGTCCCTGGGGGATACGGGGGGACACCGATAAACTCATCTTT
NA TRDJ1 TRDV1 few CALGEVAFLSLAGGSDTDKLIF TGTGCTCTTGGGGAAGTGGCCTTCCTATCTTTGGCCGGGGGATCGGACACCGATAAACTCATCTTT
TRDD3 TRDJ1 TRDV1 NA CALGDGLLGDHTDKLIF TGTGCTCTTGGGGACGGTTTACTGGGGGATCACACCGATAAACTCATCTTT
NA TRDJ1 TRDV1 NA CALGEREMVFLLGVRSRYARLIF TGTGCTCTTGGGGAACGCGAGATGGTATTCCTACTTGGGGTGAGGTCCAGATACGCAAGGCTCATCTTT
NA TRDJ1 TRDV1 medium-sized CALGELLLPPGPQVHKLIF TGTGCTCTTGGGGAACTATTGCTTCCCCCAGGGCCCCAGGTCCATAAACTCATCTTT
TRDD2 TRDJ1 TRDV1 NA CALGVPVSYGGPRSKLIF TGTGCTCTTGGGGTCCCCGTTTCCTACGGGGGGCCCCGATCAAAACTCATCTTT
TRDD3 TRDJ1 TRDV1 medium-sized CALGELKGDTRPDKLIF TGTGCTCTTGGGGAACTAAAGGGGGATACGCGTCCCGATAAACTCATCTTT
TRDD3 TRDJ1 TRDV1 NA CALGEHCSHTLLGDIISGTDKLIF TGTGCTCTTGGGGAACATTGCTCCCATACCCTACTGGGGGATATAATTTCGGGGACCGATAAACTCATCTTT
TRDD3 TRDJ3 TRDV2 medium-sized CACDGGSPPSSWDTRQMFF TGTGCCTGTGACGGGGGATCTCCCCCGAGCTCCTGGGACACCCGACAGATGTTTTTC
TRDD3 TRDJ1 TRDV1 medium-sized CALGELDAGVGAGGYPYTDKLIF TGTGCTCTTGGGGAACTAGATGCGGGTGTTGGAGCTGGGGGATACCCGTACACCGATAAACTCATCTTT
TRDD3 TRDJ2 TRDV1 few CALGERWGSPTAQLFF TGTGCTCTTGGGGAGCGATGGGGGAGCCCAACAGCACAACTCTTCTTT
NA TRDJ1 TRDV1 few CALGELRSLGQSYTDKLIF TGTGCTCTTGGGGAACTGCGCTCACTGGGTCAGTCGTACACCGATAAACTCATCTTT
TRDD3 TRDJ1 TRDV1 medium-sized CALGELLHPTNLLGDTHTDKLIF TGTGCTCTTGGGGAACTCCTCCATCCTACAAATCTACTGGGGGATACTCACACCGATAAACTCATCTTT
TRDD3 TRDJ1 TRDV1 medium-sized CALGELGTFLRTGGYAGTDKLIF TGTGCTCTTGGGGAACTCGGGACCTTCCTTCGGACTGGGGGATACGCGGGGACCGATAAACTCATCTTT
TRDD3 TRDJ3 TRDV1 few CALGEDLSAGGYGAWDTRQMFF TGTGCTCTTGGGGAGGACTTAAGTGCTGGGGGATACGGGGCCTGGGACACCCGACAGATGTTTTTC
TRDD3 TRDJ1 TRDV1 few CALGEPATLYWGSTDKPIF TGTGCTCTTGGGGAACCCGCTACCCTATACTGGGGGTCCACCGATAAACCCATCTTT
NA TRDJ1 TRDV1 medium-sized CALGAGGYAIRAVYTDKLIF TGTGCTCTTGGGGCCGGAGGATATGCGATACGCGCGGTTTACACCGATAAACTCATCTTT
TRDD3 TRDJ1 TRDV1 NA CALGELHPRPSFFTGGSRGLIF TGTGCTCTTGGGGAACTACACCCACGCCCTTCCTTTTTTACTGGGGGATCACGGGGACTCATCTTT
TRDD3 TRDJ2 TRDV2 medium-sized CACDTILGVPSLTAQLFF TGTGCCTGTGACACGATACTGGGGGTTCCCTCTTTGACAGCACAACTCTTCTTT
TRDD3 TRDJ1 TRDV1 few CALREHMPRWVTGGYGGTDKLIF TGTGCTCTTAGGGAACACATGCCTAGGTGGGTTACTGGGGGATACGGGGGCACCGATAAACTCATCTTT
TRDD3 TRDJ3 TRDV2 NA CACDLVQGDTLSSWDTRQMFF TGTGCCTGTGACCTTGTACAGGGGGATACGCTAAGCTCCTGGGACACCCGACAGATGTTTTTC
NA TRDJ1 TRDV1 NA CALGKAVPYGRGYSDKLIF TGTGCCCTTGGGAAGGCTGTCCCCTACGGCCGGGGGTACAGCGATAAACTCATCTTT
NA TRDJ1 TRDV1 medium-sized CALGEQHPRTITDKLIF TGTGCTCTTGGGGAACAACACCCTAGGACGATCACCGATAAACTCATCTTT